This T cell receptor (beta chain) came from a study of T cells in lung cancer brain metastases. Study as a whole: Between primary and metastasis resection, about 90% of the 20 patients were untreated.

V lost 11 bases, J lost 9 bases, and 17 bases lay in between. Germline CDR1 MDHEN, CDR2 SYDVKM. The CDR3 spans 13 residues. The method was immunoSEQ multiplex PCR; TCRdb's version includes in-frame clones alone and lacks a portion of them. The table records under 2,000 clones, approximately 90% of them present only once. Patients with a history of multiple malignancies were excluded. The gene calls are TRBV28 and TRBJ1-6; D gene uncertain. The source of this sequence is a woman aged 45 to 65 with non-small cell lung cancer that had spread to the brain. Sequencing was performed on tumor tissue from a brain metastasis. The CDR3, as DNA: TGTGCCGGAACCTCCGACCCCAGTTCACCCCTCCACTTT. This codes for CAGTSDPSSPLHF.